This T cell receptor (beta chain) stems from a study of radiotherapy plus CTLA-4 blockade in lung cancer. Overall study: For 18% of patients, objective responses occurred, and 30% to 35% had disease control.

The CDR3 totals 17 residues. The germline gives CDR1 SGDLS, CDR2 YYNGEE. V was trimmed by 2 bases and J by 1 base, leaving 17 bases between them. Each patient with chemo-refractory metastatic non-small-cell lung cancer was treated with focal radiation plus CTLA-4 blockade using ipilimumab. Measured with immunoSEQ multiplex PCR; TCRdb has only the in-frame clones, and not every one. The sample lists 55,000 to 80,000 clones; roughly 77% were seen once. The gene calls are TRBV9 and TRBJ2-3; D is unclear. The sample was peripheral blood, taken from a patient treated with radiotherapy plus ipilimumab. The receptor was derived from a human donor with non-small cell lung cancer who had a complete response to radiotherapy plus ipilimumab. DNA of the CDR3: TGTGCCAGCAGCGTTTCACACCAAATCAAGGGCACAGATACGCAGTATTTT. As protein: CASSVSHQIKGTDTQYF. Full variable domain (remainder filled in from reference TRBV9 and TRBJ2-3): DSGVTQTPKHLITATGQRVTLRCSPRSGDLSVYWYQQSLDQGLQFLIQYYNGEERAKGNILERFSAQQFPDLHSELNLSSLELGDSALYFCASSVSHQIKGTDTQYFGPGTRLTVL.